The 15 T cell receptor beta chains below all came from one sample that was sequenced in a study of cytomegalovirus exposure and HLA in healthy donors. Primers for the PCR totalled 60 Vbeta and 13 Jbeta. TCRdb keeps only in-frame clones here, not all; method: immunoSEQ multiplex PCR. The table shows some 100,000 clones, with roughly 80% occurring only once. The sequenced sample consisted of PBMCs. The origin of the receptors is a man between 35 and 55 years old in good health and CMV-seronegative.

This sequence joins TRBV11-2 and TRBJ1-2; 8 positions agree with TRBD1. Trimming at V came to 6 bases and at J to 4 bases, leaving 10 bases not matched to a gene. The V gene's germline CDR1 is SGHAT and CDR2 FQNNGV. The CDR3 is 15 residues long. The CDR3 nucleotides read TGTGCCAGCAGTTTTGGTTCAGGGGGCAGCTATGGCTACACCTTC. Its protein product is CASSFGSGGSYGYTF.

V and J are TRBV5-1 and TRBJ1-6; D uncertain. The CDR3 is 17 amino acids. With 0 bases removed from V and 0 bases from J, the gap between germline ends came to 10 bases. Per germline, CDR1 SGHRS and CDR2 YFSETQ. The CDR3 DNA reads TGCGCCAGCAGCTTGGAGACGGCAGGCTCCTATAATTCACCCCTCCACTTT. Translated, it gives CASSLETAGSYNSPLHF. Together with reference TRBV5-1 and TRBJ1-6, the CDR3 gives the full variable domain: KAGVTQTPRYLIKTRGQQVTLSCSPISGHRSVSWYQQTPGQGLQFLFEYFSETQRNKGNFPGRFSGRQFSNSRSEMNVSTLELGDSALYLCASSLETAGSYNSPLHFGNGTRLTVT.

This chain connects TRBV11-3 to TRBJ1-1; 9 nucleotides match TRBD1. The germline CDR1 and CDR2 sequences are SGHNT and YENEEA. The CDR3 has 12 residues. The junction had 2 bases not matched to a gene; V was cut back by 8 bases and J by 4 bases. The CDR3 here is CASGTGFTEAFF. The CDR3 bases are TGTGCCAGCGGGACAGGGTTCACTGAAGCTTTCTTT.

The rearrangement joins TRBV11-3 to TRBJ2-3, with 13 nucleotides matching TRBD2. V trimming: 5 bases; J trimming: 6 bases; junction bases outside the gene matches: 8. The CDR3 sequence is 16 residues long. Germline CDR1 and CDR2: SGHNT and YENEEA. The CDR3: CASSPGLAGSRDTQYF. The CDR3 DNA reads TGTGCCAGCAGCCCGGGACTAGCGGGGTCACGCGATACGCAGTATTTT.

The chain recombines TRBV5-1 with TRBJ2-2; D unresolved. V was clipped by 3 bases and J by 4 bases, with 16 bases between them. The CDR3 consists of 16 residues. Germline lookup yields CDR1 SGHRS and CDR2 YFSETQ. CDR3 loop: CASSSYSVVTTGELFF. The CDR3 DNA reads TGCGCCAGCAGCTCGTACAGTGTAGTAACCACCGGGGAGCTGTTTTTT.

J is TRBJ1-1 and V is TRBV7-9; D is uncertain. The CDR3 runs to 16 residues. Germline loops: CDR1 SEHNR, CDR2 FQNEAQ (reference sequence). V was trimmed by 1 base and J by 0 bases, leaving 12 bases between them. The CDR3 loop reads CASSLGEGALNTEAFF. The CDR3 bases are TGTGCCAGCAGCTTAGGAGAGGGCGCCCTGAACACTGAAGCTTTCTTT.

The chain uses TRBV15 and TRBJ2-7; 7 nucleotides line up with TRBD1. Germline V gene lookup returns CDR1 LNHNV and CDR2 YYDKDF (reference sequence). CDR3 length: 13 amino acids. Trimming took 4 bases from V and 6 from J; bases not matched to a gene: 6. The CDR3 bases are TGTGCCACCAGCAAACAGACAGGGCTCGAGCAGTACGTC. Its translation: CATSKQTGLEQYV.

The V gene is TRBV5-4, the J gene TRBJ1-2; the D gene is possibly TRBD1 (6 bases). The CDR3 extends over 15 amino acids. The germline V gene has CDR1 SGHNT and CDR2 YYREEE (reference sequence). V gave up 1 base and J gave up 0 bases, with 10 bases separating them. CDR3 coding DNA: TGTGCCAGCAGCTTGAGGGCAGGGGCTAACTATGGCTACACCTTC. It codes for CASSLRAGANYGYTF.

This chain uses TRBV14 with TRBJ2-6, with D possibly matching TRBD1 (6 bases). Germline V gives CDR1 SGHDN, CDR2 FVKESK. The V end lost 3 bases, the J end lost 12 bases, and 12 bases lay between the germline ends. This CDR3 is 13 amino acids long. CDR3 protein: CASSHAGEGVLTF. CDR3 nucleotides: TGTGCCAGCAGCCACGCAGGGGAAGGCGTCCTGACTTTC.

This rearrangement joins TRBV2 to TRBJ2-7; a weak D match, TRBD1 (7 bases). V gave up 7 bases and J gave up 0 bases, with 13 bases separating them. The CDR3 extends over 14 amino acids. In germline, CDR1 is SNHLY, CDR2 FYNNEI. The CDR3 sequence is CASIQGGGSYEQYF. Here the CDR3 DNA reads TGTGCCAGCATCCAGGGGGGCGGCTCCTACGAGCAGTACTTC.

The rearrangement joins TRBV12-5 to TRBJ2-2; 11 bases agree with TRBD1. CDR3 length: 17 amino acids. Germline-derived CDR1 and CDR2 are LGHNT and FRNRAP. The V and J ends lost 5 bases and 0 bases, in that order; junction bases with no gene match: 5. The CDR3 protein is CASGTGQGASNTGELFF. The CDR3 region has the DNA TGTGCTAGTGGTACCGGACAGGGGGCTTCGAACACCGGGGAGCTGTTTTTT.

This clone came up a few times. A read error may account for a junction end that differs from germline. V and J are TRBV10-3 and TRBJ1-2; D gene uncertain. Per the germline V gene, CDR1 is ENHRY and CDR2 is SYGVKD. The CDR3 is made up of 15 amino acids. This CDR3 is CASSFERSGNYGYTF. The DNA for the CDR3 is TGTGCCAGCAGTTTCGAGCGGTCGGGTAACTATGGCTACACCTTC.

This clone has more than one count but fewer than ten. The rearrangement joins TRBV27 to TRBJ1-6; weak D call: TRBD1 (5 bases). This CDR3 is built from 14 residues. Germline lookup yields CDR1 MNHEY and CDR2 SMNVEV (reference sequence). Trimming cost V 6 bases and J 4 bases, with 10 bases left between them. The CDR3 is CASRKTEYNSPLHF. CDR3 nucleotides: TGTGCCAGCAGAAAGACAGAGTATAATTCACCCCTCCACTTT.

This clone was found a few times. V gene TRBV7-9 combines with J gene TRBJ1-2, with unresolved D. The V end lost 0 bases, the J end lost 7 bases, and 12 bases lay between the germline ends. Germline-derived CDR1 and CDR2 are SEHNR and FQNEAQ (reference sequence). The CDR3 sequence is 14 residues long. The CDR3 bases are TGTGCCAGCAGCTTAGCACTCGCTGGAGGTGGCTACACCTTC. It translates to CASSLALAGGGYTF.

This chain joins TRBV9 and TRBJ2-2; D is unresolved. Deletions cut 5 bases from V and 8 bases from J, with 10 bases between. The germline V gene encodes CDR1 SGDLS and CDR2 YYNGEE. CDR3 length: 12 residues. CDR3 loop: CASRARSGELFF. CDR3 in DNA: TGTGCCAGCAGAGCGAGGTCAGGGGAGCTGTTTTTT.